The subject of this entry is one T cell receptor beta chain. This entry is derived from a study of blood T cell repertoires in COVID-19. Study in general: Nucleic acid was either cDNA or gDNA, and it came from T cells, B-cell-depleted T cells, or PBMCs.

The CDR3 spans 18 residues. V lost 0 bases and J lost 3, with 20 bases in between. Germline V gene sequence: CDR1 SGHVS, CDR2 FQNEAQ. In the original processing: Using reference gene primer amplification, nucleated cell counts were estimated. Sequenced by immunoSEQ multiplex PCR; TCRdb stores in-frame clones only, minus some. From that table come the V and J calls and clone size; the DNA was used to work out D and trimming. The data contain fewer than 250,000 clones, around four fifths of them singletons. The chain links TRBV7-8 to TRBJ1-2; tentative D call: TRBD1 (5 bases). The sequence was obtained from a man aged 30 to 45 with active or convalescent COVID-19. The sequenced sample was peripheral blood. The CDR3 protein is CASSLAIRMGGVDYGYTF. For the CDR3, the DNA is TGTGCCAGCAGCTTAGCGATAAGAATGGGGGGTGTTGACTATGGCTACACCTTC. The full variable domain, its missing parts supplied by reference TRBV7-8 and TRBJ1-2, is GAGVSQSPRYKVAKRGQDVALRCDPISGHVSLFWYQQALGQGPEFLTYFQNEAQLDKSGLPSDRFFAERPEGSVSTLKIQRTQQEDSAVYLCASSLAIRMGGVDYGYTFGSGTRLTVV.